The clone carrying this T cell receptor beta chain was seen many times. The antigen remains unidentified. The data were taken from a study of T cells in Graves' hyperthyroidism and ophthalmopathy. Study-level results: Model predictions of ophthalmopathy came a median approximately 6 months before onset. Researchers found most expanded thyroid clonotypes above 0.001 in blood as well.

Using RNA transcripts as the source, TCR beta CDR3 regions were amplified. RT-PCR in the first round (using the HTBI primer set) targeted the TCR CDR3. Using its own MiXCR run on the multiplex PCR reads, TCRdb lists one record per CDR3 protein. The sample carries over 250,000 distinct CDR3 sequences, 15% to 20% recorded once. On the basis of clinical symptoms, serum thyroxine and TRAb, thyroid ultrasound and orbital computed tomography, diagnoses were made. This CDR3 spans 13 amino acids. V lost 2 bases and J lost 7; bases outside the gene matches: 6. In germline, CDR1 is DFQATT, CDR2 SNEGSKA (reference sequence).

The clonotype comes from a woman aged 55-69 years with Graves' ophthalmopathy. The sample taken for sequencing was blood. The rearrangement uses TRBV20-1 and TRBJ2-7; 9 bases line up with TRBD2. The CDR3 DNA sequence: TGCAGTGCTAGAATAGCGGGAGTGGAGGAGCAGTACTTC. It codes for CSARIAGVEEQYF.